This T cell receptor beta chain emerged from a study of blood T cell repertoires in COVID-19. Assay used: immunoSEQ multiplex PCR; TCRdb lists only in-frame clones, some missing. The table lists 70,000 to 90,000 clones, approximately 84% of them singletons. V shed 7 bases and J shed 2 bases, with 15 bases lying between them. The CDR3 length is 14 residues. CDR1 is MNHEY, CDR2 SVGAGI, per germline. The clonotype was recovered from a human donor in a cohort sampled during active COVID-19. The chain combines TRBV6-5 with TRBJ2-7, with a tentative D call TRBD2 (5 bases). Specimen: peripheral blood. The CDR3 nucleotides are TGTGCCAGCACCCCGGGAACGGCAACCTACGAGCAGTACTTC. This encodes CASTPGTATYEQYF.